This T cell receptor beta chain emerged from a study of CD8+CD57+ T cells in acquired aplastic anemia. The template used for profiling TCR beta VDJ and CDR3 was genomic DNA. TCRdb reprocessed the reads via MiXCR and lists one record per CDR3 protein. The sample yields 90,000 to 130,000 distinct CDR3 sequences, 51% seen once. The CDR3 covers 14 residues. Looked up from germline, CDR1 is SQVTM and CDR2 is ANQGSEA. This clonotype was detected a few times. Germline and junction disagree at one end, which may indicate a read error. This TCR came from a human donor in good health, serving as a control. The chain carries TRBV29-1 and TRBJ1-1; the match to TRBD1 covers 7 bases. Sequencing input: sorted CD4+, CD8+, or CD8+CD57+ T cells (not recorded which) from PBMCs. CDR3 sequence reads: CSVGGQNPNTEASF. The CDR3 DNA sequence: TGCAGCGTTGGGGGACAGAATCCGAACACTGAAGCTTCCTTT.